This T cell receptor beta chain came from a study of OX40 agonist ivuxolimab in advanced cancers. Assay: immunoSEQ multiplex PCR; the TCRdb copy retains only in-frame clones and omits some. The repertoire has around 110,000 clones, about nine tenths of them found once; the top ten carry approximately 0.49%. Turning to this clone: Its target is unknown.

Germline CDR1 is MDHEN and CDR2 is SYDVKM. CDR3 length: 15 amino acids. V trimming: 2 bases; J trimming: 4 bases; junction bases outside the gene matches: 4. Study outcomes and limitations: CD8+ T cells showed, on average, more clonal expansion than CD4+ cells.

The sample in question was CD4+ or CD8+ T cells sorted from blood, obtained in a trial of the OX40 agonist ivuxolimab. The TCR sequence derives from an adult with an advanced solid tumor such as melanoma, head and neck, liver or kidney cancer. V usage is TRBV28 and J usage is TRBJ1-5; 8 bases line up with TRBD1. CDR3 sequence reads: CASSLRQGLNQPQHF. CDR3 bases: TGTGCCAGCAGTTTACGACAGGGGCTTAATCAGCCCCAGCATTTT.